At least ten counts were recorded for the clone carrying this T cell receptor (beta chain). Its specificity is unknown. These data originate in a study of T-cell memory formation after mild COVID-19. General observations from the study: A subset of responding clones appeared in pre-infection memory, suggesting cross-reactive memory joined. Second-wave clones peaking on day 37 lacked confirmed SARS-CoV-2 specificity. Contracting CD8+ clones were enriched in EMRA, CD4+ mainly in CM and EM.

A single record per CDR3 protein comes from TCRdb applying MiXCR to the 5' RACE reads. The repertoire includes roughly 150,000 distinct CDR3 sequences, more than 12% of them detected once, and 13% to 15% sits in the top ten. V shed 4 bases and J shed 4 bases, with 14 bases lying between them. The CDR3 extends over 14 amino acids. Germline V lookup: CDR1 SGHRS, CDR2 YFSETQ. This receptor was taken from an adult woman who had mild COVID-19 (a few samples of this study predate the infection). Cell type and time point are not known. This chain links TRBV5-1 with TRBJ2-5; tentatively, D is TRBD2 (7 bases). Sequenced material: PBMCs or a T cell subset sorted from them (not recorded which). This CDR3 reads CASSGTGGRETQYF. For the CDR3, the DNA is TGCGCCAGCAGCGGCACGGGGGGCAGAGAGACCCAGTACTTC.